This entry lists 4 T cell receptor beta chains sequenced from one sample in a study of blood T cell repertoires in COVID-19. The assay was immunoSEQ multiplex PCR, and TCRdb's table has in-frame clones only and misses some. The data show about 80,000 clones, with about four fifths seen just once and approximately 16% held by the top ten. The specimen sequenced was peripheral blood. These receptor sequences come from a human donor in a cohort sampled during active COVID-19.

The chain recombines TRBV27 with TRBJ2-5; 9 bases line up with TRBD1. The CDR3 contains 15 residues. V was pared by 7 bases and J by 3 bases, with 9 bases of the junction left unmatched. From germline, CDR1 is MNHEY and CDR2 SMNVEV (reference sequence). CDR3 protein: CASKMQQGAEETQYF. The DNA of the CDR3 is TGTGCCAGCAAAATGCAACAGGGGGCAGAAGAGACCCAGTACTTC.

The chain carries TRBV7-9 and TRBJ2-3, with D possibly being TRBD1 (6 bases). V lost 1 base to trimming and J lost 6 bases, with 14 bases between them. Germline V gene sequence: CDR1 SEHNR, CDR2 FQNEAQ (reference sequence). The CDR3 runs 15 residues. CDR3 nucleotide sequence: TGTGCCAGCAGCTTAGTTAGTCAGGGGATGGATACGCAGTATTTT. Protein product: CASSLVSQGMDTQYF.

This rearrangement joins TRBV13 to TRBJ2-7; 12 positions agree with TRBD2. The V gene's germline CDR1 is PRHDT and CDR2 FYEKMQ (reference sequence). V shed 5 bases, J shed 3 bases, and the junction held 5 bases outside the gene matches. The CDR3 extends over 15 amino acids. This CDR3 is CASSPRGLAGYEQYV. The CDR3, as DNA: TGTGCCAGCAGCCCGAGGGGACTAGCGGGCTACGAGCAGTACGTC.

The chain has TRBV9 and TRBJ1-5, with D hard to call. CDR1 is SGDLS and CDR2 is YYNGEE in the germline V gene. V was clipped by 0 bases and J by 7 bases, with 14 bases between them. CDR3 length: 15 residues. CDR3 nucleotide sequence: TGTGCCAGCAGCGTAGGGAGTGAGGCGAGGCAGCCCCAGCATTTT. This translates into CASSVGSEARQPQHF.